This TCR beta chain was retrieved from a study of cytomegalovirus exposure and HLA in healthy donors. Across the study: The platform used for the roughly 130 validation repertoires matched that of the 666 first-cohort repertoires, a later analysis reported.

Between the trimmed V and J ends, which lost 5 bases and 4 bases, there was a span of 9 bases. Germline lookup yields CDR1 ENHRY and CDR2 SYGVKD. The CDR3 sequence is 12 residues long. The data were produced by immunoSEQ multiplex PCR, yet TCRdb's version contains in-frame clones alone and is incomplete. The sample lists some 350,000 clones; approximately 86% were seen once. Study-wide results and caveats: In a later analysis, first-cohort TCR clusters were found to tend to co-occur in the 120 or so validation repertoires.

As concerns this clone: What it binds is not known.

Input material: PBMCs. The receptor comes from a woman in her 30s in good health and CMV-seropositive. The chain recombines TRBV10-3 with TRBJ2-7; D is possibly TRBD1 or TRBD2 (6 bases each). The CDR3 protein is CAISQGRYEQYF. The CDR3 DNA reads as TGTGCCATCAGTCAGGGGAGGTACGAGCAGTACTTC.